This section outlines one T cell receptor (beta chain) sequence together with its context. The antigen remains undetermined. The data are from a study of T cell repertoires in cytomegalovirus infection. Study at large: TCR beta signatures that were public indicated CMV infection and matching HLA type. Study-level findings and limits: CMV-specific HLA-C-restricted TCR beta clonotypes dominated the ex vivo response.

Germline CDR1 is MNHGY and CDR2 is SAAAGT. Trimming stripped 6 bases from V and 2 bases from J, with 20 bases between. CDR3 length: 16 residues. TCRdb called the reads again in MiXCR, with one record for every CDR3 protein. The sample records around 900,000 distinct CDR3 sequences, approximately 31% being singletons. The origin of this receptor is a human donor in good health (CMV status not recorded). Some clones in this sample may be carry-over from other donors' samples. The V and J genes are TRBV6-8 and TRBJ2-7; tentative D call: TRBD2 (7 bases). The input for sequencing was cultured CD8+ T cells from PBMCs, taken from culture after CMV antigen stimulation. This chain's CDR3 is CASRPQVAGAPYEQYF. CDR3 bases: TGTGCCAGCAGGCCCCAGGTGGCGGGGGCCCCCTACGAGCAGTACTTC.